This TCR beta chain originates from a study of blood T cell repertoires in COVID-19. The length of the CDR3 is 13 residues. J lost 6 bases, V lost 3 bases, and 8 bases had no gene match. Per the germline V gene, CDR1 is DFQATT and CDR2 is SNEGSKA (reference sequence). The data were produced by immunoSEQ multiplex PCR, yet TCRdb's version contains in-frame clones alone and is incomplete. This table has roughly 120,000 clones, approximately 90% appearing once. The chain combines TRBV20-1 with TRBJ2-7, with 7 bases identical to TRBD1. Sequenced sample: peripheral blood. The receptor was derived from a human donor in a cohort sampled during active COVID-19. The CDR3 DNA is TGCAGTGCTAGTAGGGGGCCCAGCGGCGAGCAGTACTTC. Translation gives CSASRGPSGEQYF.